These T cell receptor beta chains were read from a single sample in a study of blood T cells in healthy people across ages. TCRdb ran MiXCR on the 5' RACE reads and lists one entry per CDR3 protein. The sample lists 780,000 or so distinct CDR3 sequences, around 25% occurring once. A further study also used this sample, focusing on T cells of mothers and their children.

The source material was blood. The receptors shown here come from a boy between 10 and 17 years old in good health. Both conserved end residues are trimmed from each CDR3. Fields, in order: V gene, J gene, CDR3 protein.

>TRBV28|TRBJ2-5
ASRMNRGIMETQY
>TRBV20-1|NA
SARRTGNGNEQF
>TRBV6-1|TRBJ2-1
ASSDLGVGQGYNEQF
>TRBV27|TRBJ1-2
ASSLSGPTYHGYT
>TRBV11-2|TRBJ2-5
ASSFGSGPGGTQY
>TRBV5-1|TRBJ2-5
ASRQEQETQY
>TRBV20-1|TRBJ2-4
SARQPGQGLAKNIQY
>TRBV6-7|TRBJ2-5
ASTLGKREEETQY
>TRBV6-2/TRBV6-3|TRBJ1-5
ASNSLATSNQPQQ
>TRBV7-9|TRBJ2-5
ASSPDPTLAWQETQY
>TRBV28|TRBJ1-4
ASSFTGVDGRLF
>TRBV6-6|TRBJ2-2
ASSYSGGASDGELF
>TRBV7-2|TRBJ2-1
ASSLKGGVYNEQF
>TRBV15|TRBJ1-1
ATSRGGAGLNTEAF
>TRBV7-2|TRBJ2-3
ASSLDRDTDTQY
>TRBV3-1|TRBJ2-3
ASSFLPGSGSTDTQY
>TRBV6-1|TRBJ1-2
ASLQGNGYT
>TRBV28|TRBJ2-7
ASSSLGQGLHEQY
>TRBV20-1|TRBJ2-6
SAQGSGANVLT
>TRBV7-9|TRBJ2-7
ASSKTGGGYEQY
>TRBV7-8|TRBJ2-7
ASSLDGAVEQY
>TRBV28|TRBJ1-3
ASNPVPGNTIY
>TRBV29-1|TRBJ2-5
SVEEEAGGIQY
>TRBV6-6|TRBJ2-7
ASSYPGTGEYEQY
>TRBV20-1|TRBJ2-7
SASRQRVSSYEQY
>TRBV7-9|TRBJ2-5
ASSLDREGTRRETQY
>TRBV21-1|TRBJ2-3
ASSPRDRTSTDTQY
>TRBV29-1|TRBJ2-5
SAGGFAGEETQY
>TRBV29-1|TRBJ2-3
SVVSRDSLGVADTQY
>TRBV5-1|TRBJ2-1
ASSSTRTGRRYNEQF
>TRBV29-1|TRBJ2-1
SVEWRGGYNEQF
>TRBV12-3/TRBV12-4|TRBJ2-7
ASSFLLGMSSYEQY
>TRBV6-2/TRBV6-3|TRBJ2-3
ASRWGTYGTTDTQY
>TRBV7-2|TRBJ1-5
ASSFGYSNQPQH
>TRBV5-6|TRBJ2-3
ASSLGGEGADTQY
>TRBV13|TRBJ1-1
ASSSTGGLTEAF
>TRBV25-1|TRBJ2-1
ASSGANTAGFNEQF
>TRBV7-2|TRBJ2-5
ASSRGQGLETQY
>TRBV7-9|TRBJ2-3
ASSSTSWAPDTQY
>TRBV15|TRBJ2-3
ATSRGQGADTQY
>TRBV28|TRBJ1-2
ASSQQWGYGYT
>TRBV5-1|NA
ASSPRGSLGVGNEQF
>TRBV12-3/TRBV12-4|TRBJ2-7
ASSPKAAHSSSTGEQY
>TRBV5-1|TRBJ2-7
ASSLGGGDYEQY
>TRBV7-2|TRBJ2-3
ASSISLGDTQY
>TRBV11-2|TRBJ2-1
ASSSSGGSVEQF
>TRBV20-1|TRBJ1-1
SPESMNTEAF
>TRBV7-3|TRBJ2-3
ASSLTAGTTDTQY
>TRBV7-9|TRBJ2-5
ASSPRLAGEEETQY
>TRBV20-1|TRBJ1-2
SARALEVQADGGYT
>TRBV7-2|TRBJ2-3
ASSYYSGTDTQY
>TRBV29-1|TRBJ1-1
SVWGQNTEAF
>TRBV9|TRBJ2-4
ASSVGEDIQY
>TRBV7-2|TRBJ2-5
ASSWSPGPRREQY
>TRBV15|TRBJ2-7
ATSRPSGVEQY
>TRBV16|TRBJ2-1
ASSPGLNPSYNEQF
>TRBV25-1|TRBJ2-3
ASSEGSSDTQY